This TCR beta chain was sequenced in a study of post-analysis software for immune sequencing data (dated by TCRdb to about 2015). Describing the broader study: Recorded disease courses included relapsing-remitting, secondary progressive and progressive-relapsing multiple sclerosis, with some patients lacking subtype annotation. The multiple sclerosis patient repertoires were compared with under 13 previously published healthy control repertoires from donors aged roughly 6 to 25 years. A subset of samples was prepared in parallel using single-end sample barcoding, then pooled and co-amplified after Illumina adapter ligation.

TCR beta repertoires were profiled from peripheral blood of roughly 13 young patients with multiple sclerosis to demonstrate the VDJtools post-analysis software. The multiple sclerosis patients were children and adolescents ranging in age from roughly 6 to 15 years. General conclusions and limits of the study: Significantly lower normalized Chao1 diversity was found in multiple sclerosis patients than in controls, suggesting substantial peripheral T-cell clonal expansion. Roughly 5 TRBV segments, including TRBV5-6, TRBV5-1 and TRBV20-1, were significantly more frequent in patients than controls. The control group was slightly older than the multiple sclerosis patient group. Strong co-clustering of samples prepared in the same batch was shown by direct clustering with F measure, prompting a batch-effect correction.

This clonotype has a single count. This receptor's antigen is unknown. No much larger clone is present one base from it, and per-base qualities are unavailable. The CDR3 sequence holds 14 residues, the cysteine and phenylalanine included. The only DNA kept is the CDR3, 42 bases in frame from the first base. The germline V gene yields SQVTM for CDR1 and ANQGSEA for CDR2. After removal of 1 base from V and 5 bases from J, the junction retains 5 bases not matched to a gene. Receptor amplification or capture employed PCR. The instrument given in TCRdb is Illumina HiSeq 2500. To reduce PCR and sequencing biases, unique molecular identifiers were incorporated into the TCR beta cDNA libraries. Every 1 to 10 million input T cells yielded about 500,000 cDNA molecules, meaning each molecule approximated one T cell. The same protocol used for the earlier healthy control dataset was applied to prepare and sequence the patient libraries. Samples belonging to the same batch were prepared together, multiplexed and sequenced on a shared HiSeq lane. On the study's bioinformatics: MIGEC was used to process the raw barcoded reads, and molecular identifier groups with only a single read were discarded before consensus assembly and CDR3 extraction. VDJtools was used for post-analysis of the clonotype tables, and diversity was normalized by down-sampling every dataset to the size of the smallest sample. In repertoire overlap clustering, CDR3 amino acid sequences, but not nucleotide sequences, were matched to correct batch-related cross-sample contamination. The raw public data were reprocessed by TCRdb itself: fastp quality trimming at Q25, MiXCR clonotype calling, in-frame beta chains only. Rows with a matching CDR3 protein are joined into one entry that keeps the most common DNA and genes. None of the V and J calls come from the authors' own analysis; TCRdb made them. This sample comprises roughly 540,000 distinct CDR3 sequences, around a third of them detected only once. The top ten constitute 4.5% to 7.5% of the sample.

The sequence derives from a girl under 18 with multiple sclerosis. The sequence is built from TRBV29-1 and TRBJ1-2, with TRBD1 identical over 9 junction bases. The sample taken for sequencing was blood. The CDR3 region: CSVEVRDRAYGYTF. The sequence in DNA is TGCAGCGTTGAAGTCCGGGACAGGGCGTATGGCTACACCTTC.